These T cell receptor beta chains were read from a single sample in a study of blood T cell repertoires in COVID-19. Libraries were prepared by immunoSEQ multiplex PCR; TCRdb keeps only in-frame clonotypes and omits some of them. The table has around 68,000 clones, nearly 90% seen once. Sequencing was performed on peripheral blood. These receptor sequences come from a man between 50 and 59 years old with active COVID-19. Both conserved end residues are part of each CDR3. A D gene is named only where the DNA matches it firmly. Rows may omit the clone size; those that give it use once, few, many or a size class.

J	V	size	D	DNA	CDR3
TRBJ2-5	TRBV5-1	-	-	TGCGCCAGCAGCGCCGAGGGGGGAGGGGAGACCCAGTACTTC	CASSAEGGGETQYF
TRBJ1-1	TRBV10-1	-	TRBD1	TGCGCCAGCAGTCCCAGGGGGAGAGGCACTGAAGCTTTCTTT	CASSPRGRGTEAFF
TRBJ1-1	TRBV6-5	-	-	TGTGCCAGCAGCCTCCGCGGGGGAGAGGCTTTCTTT	CASSLRGGEAFF
TRBJ2-2	TRBV20-1	-	-	TGCAGTGCTAGTTCTGGCGGCACCGGGGAGCTGTTTTTT	CSASSGGTGELFF
TRBJ2-2	TRBV15	-	-	TGTGCCACCAGCAGAGATAAGTCCTGGGCGTTGAACACCGGGGAGCTGTTTTTT	CATSRDKSWALNTGELFF
TRBJ1-5	TRBV10-3	once	TRBD1	TGTGCCACTGCAGGGGGTAGCAATCAGCCCCAGCATTTT	CATAGGSNQPQHF
TRBJ1-1	TRBV5-1	-	TRBD1	TGCGCCAGCAGCCCGGGACAGGGGTGGGACACTGAAGCTTTCTTT	CASSPGQGWDTEAFF
TRBJ1-6	TRBV7-8	once	-	TGTGCCAGCAGCCTAGTGTCAGGGGCCGGTTCACCCCTCCACTTT	CASSLVSGAGSPLHF
TRBJ2-7	TRBV5-1	-	-	TGCGCCAGCAGCTTGGCCAGTGATTACTCCTACGAGCAGTACTTC	CASSLASDYSYEQYF
TRBJ1-1	TRBV2	-	-	TGTGCCAGCTACAGGGATCTGAACACTGAAGCTTTCTTT	CASYRDLNTEAFF
TRBJ2-3	TRBV9	-	TRBD1	TGTGCCAGCAGCCCCCACCCGACAGGGGTGGTCACAGATACGCAGTATTTT	CASSPHPTGVVTDTQYF
TRBJ2-1	TRBV5-1	-	-	TGCGCCAGCAGCGGAGGGACAGACTCCTACAATGAGCAGTTCTTC	CASSGGTDSYNEQFF
TRBJ2-2	TRBV19	-	-	TGTGCCAGTAGTAGAGGAGACTCTAACACCGGGGAGCTGTTTTTT	CASSRGDSNTGELFF
TRBJ1-5	TRBV5-1	-	TRBD1	TGCGCCAGCAGCACGACAGGGGGAGGGAATCAGCCCCAGCATTTT	CASSTTGGGNQPQHF
TRBJ2-1	TRBV15	-	TRBD2	TGTGCCACCCGCCGGTCTAGCGGGGGTTCCTACAATGAGCAGTTCTTC	CATRRSSGGSYNEQFF
TRBJ2-7	TRBV25-1	-	TRBD1	TGTGCCAGCACCCACACAGGGGGTCGATCCTACGAGCAGTACTTC	CASTHTGGRSYEQYF
TRBJ2-5	TRBV5-4	-	TRBD2	TGTGCCAGCAGTCCTTGGCGGGGGGGGACCCAGTACTTC	CASSPWRGGTQYF
TRBJ2-7	TRBV5-6	-	TRBD1	TGTGCCAGCAGCCCGGACAGGACCTACGAGCAGTACTTC	CASSPDRTYEQYF
TRBJ2-7	TRBV9	-	-	TGTGCCAGCAGCTCGAGCGGCTGGGAGCAGTACTTC	CASSSSGWEQYF
TRBJ2-7	TRBV9	-	-	TGTGCCAGCAGCGTAGGGCAAAGCTCCTACGAGCAGTACTTC	CASSVGQSSYEQYF
TRBJ1-1	TRBV7-3	-	-	TGTGCCAGCAGCTTTGCCGGAGATAGGAACACTGAAGCTTTCTTT	CASSFAGDRNTEAFF
TRBJ1-5	TRBV5-5	-	-	TGTGCCAGCAAACGATCGGGGGAGGTTATTAATCAGCCCCAGCATTTT	CASKRSGEVINQPQHF
TRBJ2-7	TRBV12-3/TRBV12-4	once	-	TGTGCCAGCAGTCAATCCTACGAGCAGTACTTC	CASSQSYEQYF
TRBJ2-5	TRBV5-6	few	-	TGTGCCAGCAGCTTGCGAGAGACCCAGTACTTC	CASSLRETQYF
TRBJ2-1	TRBV27	-	-	TGTGCCAGCAGTAGTCAGGTCGGGCAGGGGCTGTACAATGAGCAGTTCTTC	CASSSQVGQGLYNEQFF
TRBJ1-2	TRBV6-6	-	-	TGTGCCAGCCTAGGGGATAACTATGGCTACACCTTC	CASLGDNYGYTF
TRBJ1-1	TRBV9	once	-	TGTGCCAGCAGCACCTCGACAGGCCCGAACACTGAAGCTTTCTTT	CASSTSTGPNTEAFF
TRBJ1-2	TRBV30	-	TRBD1	TGTGCCTGGAGGCGGACAGGGGAGACCTATGGCTACACCTTC	CAWRRTGETYGYTF
TRBJ2-5	TRBV2	-	TRBD1	TGTGCCAGCAACGTGGACAGGGGGGCTTGGGAGACCCAGTACTTC	CASNVDRGAWETQYF
TRBJ1-4	TRBV6-4	medium-sized	-	TGTGCCAGCAGTGGACGAAAGGGGCCTAATGAAAAACTGTTTTTT	CASSGRKGPNEKLFF
TRBJ1-2	TRBV25-1	-	-	TGTGCCAGCAGTTTAGACTCTGGGTATGGCTACACCTTC	CASSLDSGYGYTF
TRBJ1-5	TRBV30	-	TRBD1	TGTGCCTGGAGTGGACCTATACAGGGGCCCATCAATCAGCCCCAGCATTTT	CAWSGPIQGPINQPQHF
TRBJ1-1	TRBV6-5	-	TRBD1	TGTGCCAGCACCAGGACAGGAGAAGAAGCTTTCTTT	CASTRTGEEAFF
TRBJ2-7	TRBV3-1/TRBV3-2	-	-	TGTGCCAGCAGCCCTCCCGGGAGTGGGGAGCAGTACTTC	CASSPPGSGEQYF
TRBJ2-5	TRBV4-1	once	TRBD2	TGCGCCAGCAGCCACCCGAGGGTAGCGGGGGACCGGGAGACCCAGTACTTC	CASSHPRVAGDRETQYF
TRBJ1-1	TRBV5-1	-	TRBD1	TGCGCCAGCGCCACAGGGGGTTTGGACACTGAAGCTTTCTTT	CASATGGLDTEAFF
TRBJ2-7	TRBV6-6	-	TRBD1	TGTGCCAGCAGGGGGGGACAGGGGGGCTCCTACGAGCAGTACTTC	CASRGGQGGSYEQYF
TRBJ1-1	TRBV7-9	-	TRBD1	TGTGCCAGCAGCTCCCTGGACAGGCGGAACACTGAAGCTTTCTTT	CASSSLDRRNTEAFF
TRBJ1-1	TRBV2	-	-	TGTGCCAGCAGTGAAGTGGGACAGAACACTGAAGCTTTCTTT	CASSEVGQNTEAFF
TRBJ1-2	TRBV27	-	-	TGTGCCAGCAGCCCGGGGGGTACTTACTATGGCTACACCTTC	CASSPGGTYYGYTF
TRBJ2-1	TRBV18	-	TRBD1	TGTGCCAGCTCAGCGCGGGACAGGGGCAATGAGCAGTTCTTC	CASSARDRGNEQFF
TRBJ2-7	TRBV10-2	-	TRBD2	TGCGCCAGCAAACCTAGCGGGGGCTACGAGCAGTACTTC	CASKPSGGYEQYF
TRBJ2-5	TRBV2	-	-	TGTGCCAGCAGGCTTGACTCTAAGGGGGAGACCCAGTACTTC	CASRLDSKGETQYF
TRBJ2-7	TRBV30	once	TRBD1	TGTGCCTGGAGTACCGGGACAGGCTCCTACGAGCAGTACTTC	CAWSTGTGSYEQYF
TRBJ1-1	TRBV19	-	-	TGTGCCAGTAGTGTCCGCACTGAAGCTTTCTTT	CASSVRTEAFF
TRBJ1-5	TRBV24-1	-	-	TGTGCCACCAGTGATTTGGCGGTTCATCAGCCCCAGCATTTT	CATSDLAVHQPQHF
TRBJ2-2	TRBV2	-	TRBD2	TGTGCCAGCAGGCGACTAGCGGTTAACACCGGGGAGCTGTTTTTT	CASRRLAVNTGELFF
TRBJ1-1	TRBV10-3	-	TRBD1	TGTGCCATCAGTGAAAGACAGGGGGCCAGTGCTGAAGCTTTCTTT	CAISERQGASAEAFF
TRBJ2-2	TRBV19	-	TRBD2	TGTGCCAGTTCGCTTAGCGTAGCGGGAACCGGGGAGCTGTTTTTT	CASSLSVAGTGELFF
TRBJ2-5	TRBV6-5	-	-	TGTGCCAGCAGTTCGACAGTACGGGAGACCCAGTACTTC	CASSSTVRETQYF
TRBJ2-7	TRBV6-1	-	-	TGTGCCAGCAGTGAAATGGGCCTCTCTGGTTACGAGCAGTACTTC	CASSEMGLSGYEQYF
TRBJ2-5	TRBV5-1	once	TRBD1	TGCGCCAGCAGCGGACGGACAGGGGCCAAACAAGAGACCCAGTACTTC	CASSGRTGAKQETQYF
TRBJ2-3	TRBV6-5	-	TRBD1	TGTGCCAGCAGTCCTGACAGGGTTTCAGATACGCAGTATTTT	CASSPDRVSDTQYF
TRBJ2-7	TRBV7-2	-	-	TGTGCCAGCAGCTTAGGTGGCAGGTCCTACGAGCAGTACTTC	CASSLGGRSYEQYF
TRBJ2-2	TRBV13	-	-	TGTGCCAGCAGCAGAGGTCGGGGTCTGAACACCGGGGAGCTGTTTTTT	CASSRGRGLNTGELFF
TRBJ2-3	TRBV19	-	TRBD1	TGTACCAGTAGTACCCAAAGACAGGGGGCCCCAGATACGCAGTATTTT	CTSSTQRQGAPDTQYF
TRBJ2-7	TRBV19	once	TRBD1	TGTGCCAGTAGTATCACAGGGACAGGGGTATCCTACGAGCAGTACTTC	CASSITGTGVSYEQYF
TRBJ1-1	TRBV19	-	-	TGTGCCAGTAGTATAGCCCGGGGGATTGGGACTGAAGCTTTCTTT	CASSIARGIGTEAFF
TRBJ2-3	TRBV7-8	-	TRBD1	TGTGCCAGCAGCTTAGAAGAAGGGGGCCCAGATACGCAGTATTTT	CASSLEEGGPDTQYF